Listed below are T cell receptor beta chains from one sample, sequenced in a study of T cell repertoires in cytomegalovirus infection. For these TCRs, the target antigens are not known. TCRdb re-analysed the reads in MiXCR, keeping a single row per CDR3 protein. This sample yields roughly 500,000 distinct CDR3 sequences, of which about 33% are seen a single time; about a sixth belongs to the top ten. The sequenced sample was cultured PBMCs, obtained from culture after CMV antigen stimulation. These receptors were obtained from a human donor in good health (CMV status not recorded). Some clones in this sample may be carry-over from other donors' samples. The CDR3 runs from the conserved cysteine through the conserved F or W. D genes are given only for firm matches. The size entry is marked missing in some rows and otherwise reads once, few, many or a size class.

d_gene	abundance	v_gene	len	j_gene	CDR3nt	CDR3aa
.	.	TRBV27	15	TRBJ1-2	TGTGCCAGCAGTTTATGGCGGGGGTTTAACTATGGCTACACCTTC	CASSLWRGFNYGYTF
.	.	TRBV20-1	15	TRBJ1-1	TGCAGTGCCCCTCGGGCGGGTCAAGCGGGCACTGAAGCTTTCTTT	CSAPRAGQAGTEAFF
TRBD2	few	TRBV6-6	18	TRBJ2-7	TGTGCCAGCAGTTACTCGTTCAGCGGGGGAGGGGCCCTCTACGAGCAGTACTTC	CASSYSFSGGGALYEQYF
.	few	TRBV11-2	12	TRBJ1-5	TGTGCCAGCAGCTCGGGTGCTCAGCCCCAGCATTTT	CASSSGAQPQHF
TRBD1	.	TRBV5-6	15	TRBJ2-1	TGTGCCAGCAGCGCCCCGGGACAGGGCCCCAATGAGCAGTTCTTC	CASSAPGQGPNEQFF
TRBD1	.	TRBV10-3	14	TRBJ1-5	TGTGCCATCAGAGGGACAGCATTGGGACAGCCCCAGCATTTT	CAIRGTALGQPQHF
.	few	TRBV18	13	TRBJ2-3	TGTGCCAGCCGTGGGACCACAACAGATACGCAGTATTTT	CASRGTTTDTQYF
.	few	TRBV7-8	15	TRBJ2-1	TGTGCCAGCAGCGCGTACCGGGGGAAGGGCGATGAGCAGTTCTTC	CASSAYRGKGDEQFF
TRBD1	.	TRBV10-3	16	TRBJ2-5	TGTGCCATCAGATCCCCCGGGACAGGGGGCCAAGAGACCCAGTACTTC	CAIRSPGTGGQETQYF
TRBD1	.	TRBV28	17	TRBJ1-5	TGTGCCAGCAGTCCCGGACAGGCGCCTTATAGCAATCAGCCCCAGCATTTT	CASSPGQAPYSNQPQHF
.	.	TRBV19	14	TRBJ1-5	TGTGCCAGTACCCCTGTGGGTCAAAATCAGCCCCAGCATTTT	CASTPVGQNQPQHF
.	many	TRBV7-2	13	TRBJ2-1	TGTGCCAGCAAGGAGGGGCTGTACAATGAGCAGTTCTTC	CASKEGLYNEQFF
.	.	TRBV7-2	15	TRBJ2-6	TGTGCCAGCAGCCTGGGAATTTCTGGGGCCAACGTCCTGACTTTC	CASSLGISGANVLTF
.	.	TRBV7-2	13	TRBJ2-7	TGTGCCAGCAGCACAAGACAGATTTACGAGCAGTACTTC	CASSTRQIYEQYF
.	.	TRBV20-1	13	TRBJ2-3	TGCAGTGCTGGGCGAGGGGGCACAGATACGCAGTATTTT	CSAGRGGTDTQYF
.	.	TRBV12-3/TRBV12-4	15	TRBJ2-5	TGTGCCAGCAGTTACCCCCTAGCGAACCAAGAGACCCAGTACTTC	CASSYPLANQETQYF
TRBD1	few	TRBV4-1	15	TRBJ1-1	TGCGCCAGCAGCCAGGGGGACAGGGGGCAAAGGGGCGCTTTCTTT	CASSQGDRGQRGAFF
TRBD1	once	TRBV5-1	14	TRBJ2-1	TGCGCCAGCAGCTTGGTCCAGGGGGCAAGTGAGCAGTTCTTC	CASSLVQGASEQFF
.	few	TRBV7-2	16	TRBJ1-1	TGTGCCAGCAGCCCCGCGGTGGGCAGACTGAACACTGAAGCTTTCTTT	CASSPAVGRLNTEAFF
TRBD1	.	TRBV19	18	TRBJ2-1	TGTGCCAGTAGTATAAGGCGGGTTTGGGACAGGGCCTACAATGAGCAGTTCTTC	CASSIRRVWDRAYNEQFF
TRBD2	many	TRBV7-2	15	TRBJ2-3	TGTGCCAGCAACAAGGCGGGAGACCGCACAGATACGCAGTATTTT	CASNKAGDRTDTQYF
.	.	TRBV6-6	16	TRBJ1-3	TGTGCCAGCAGTTACTCTCGGTCGATGTCTGGAAACACCATATATTTT	CASSYSRSMSGNTIYF
.	many	TRBV6-2/TRBV6-3	15	TRBJ2-3	TGTGCCAGCAGTTACTCGTTGGAGGGAGCAGATACGCAGTATTTT	CASSYSLEGADTQYF
TRBD1	few	TRBV7-8	15	TRBJ2-2	TGTGCCAGCAGCTTATATCAGGGGGCAACCGGGGAGCTGTTTTTT	CASSLYQGATGELFF
TRBD2	few	TRBV7-2	15	TRBJ2-2	TGTGCCAGCAGCGAAGCGGGAAGGAGCACCGGGGAGCTGTTTTTT	CASSEAGRSTGELFF
.	few	TRBV28	15	TRBJ2-1	TGTGCCAGCAGCACCCCAGACCGTTCCTACAATGAGCAGTTCTTC	CASSTPDRSYNEQFF
TRBD2	.	TRBV20-1	15	TRBJ2-1	TGCAGTGCTAGTCCCCGACTAGCGGGCGACAATGAGCAGTTCTTC	CSASPRLAGDNEQFF
.	.	TRBV11-2	13	TRBJ2-7	TGTGCCAGCAGCTCCCCAACTAAGGGGGGTAGGTACTTC	CASSSPTKGGRYF
.	.	TRBV4-3	15	TRBJ1-1	TGCGCCAGCAGCCACGCTCGGGAGGGAAACACTGAAGCTTTCTTT	CASSHAREGNTEAFF
.	few	TRBV6-5	15	TRBJ2-1	TGTGCCAGCAGTAACCCGTCGTTCTCCTACAATGAGCAGTTCTTC	CASSNPSFSYNEQFF
TRBD2	.	TRBV10-3	14	TRBJ2-3	TGTGCCATCAGTGGCGGGAGAAGGCCAGATACGCAGTATTTT	CAISGGRRPDTQYF
TRBD2	many	TRBV7-9	16	TRBJ2-3	TGTGCCAGCAGCTCCCAGCGGGAGGGCCGCTCAGATACGCAGTATTTT	CASSSQREGRSDTQYF
.	many	TRBV14	11	TRBJ2-5	TGTGCCAGCAGCCAGAGGGAGACCCAGTACTTC	CASSQRETQYF
TRBD2	few	TRBV4-3	19	TRBJ2-1	TGCGCCAGCAGCCAAGTTCTGGCGGGAGGTCTCAGCTCCTACAATGAGCAGTTCTTC	CASSQVLAGGLSSYNEQFF
TRBD2	few	TRBV6-2/TRBV6-3	14	TRBJ2-5	TGTGCCAGCAGAAAACTAGCGGGGCAAGAGACCCAGTACTTC	CASRKLAGQETQYF
TRBD1	few	TRBV7-6	14	TRBJ1-1	TGTGCCAGCAGCTCTTACAGGGGGAGGGGAGAAGCTTTCTTT	CASSSYRGRGEAFF
.	few	TRBV6-2/TRBV6-3	18	TRBJ2-1	TGTGCCAGCAGTTACCCATCCGTCCAATGGGGGTCCTACAATGAGCAGTTCTTC	CASSYPSVQWGSYNEQFF
.	.	TRBV12-5	14	TRBJ2-1	TGTGCTAGTGGTTTGGACCTTAGCAGGCATGAGCAGTTCTTC	CASGLDLSRHEQFF
.	.	TRBV4-3	15	TRBJ1-2	TGCGCCAGCAGCCAAGATACTCAGGGTTACTATGGCTACACCTTC	CASSQDTQGYYGYTF
TRBD2	.	TRBV6-2/TRBV6-3	14	TRBJ2-3	TGTGCCAGCGGGCTAGCGGGAGGCGGAGATACGCAGTATTTT	CASGLAGGGDTQYF
.	.	TRBV19	13	TRBJ2-5	TGTGCCACTAAAAATGTGGGTTTGGAGACCCAGTACTTC	CATKNVGLETQYF
TRBD1	.	TRBV29-1	14	TRBJ1-5	TGCAGCGTCCGGGACAGGGGGCGCGATCAGCCCCAGCATTTT	CSVRDRGRDQPQHF
.	.	TRBV12-3/TRBV12-4	14	TRBJ1-5	TGTGCCAGCAGTTCCCCGGGGGGGAGTCAGCCCCAGCATTTT	CASSSPGGSQPQHF
.	.	TRBV6-2/TRBV6-3	13	TRBJ1-5	TGTGCCAGCAGATGGACAAGCGAACAGCCCCAGCATTTT	CASRWTSEQPQHF
TRBD1	.	TRBV27	13	TRBJ1-2	TGTGCCAGCAGTCCAGCAGGGGGCCGTAGATACACCTTC	CASSPAGGRRYTF
.	once	TRBV6-8	14	TRBJ2-3	TGTGCCAGCAGTTACGTTGGCATCACAGATACGCAGTATTTT	CASSYVGITDTQYF
.	.	TRBV4-2	16	TRBJ1-3	TGTGCCAGCAGCCAAGCCAATCAGGGCTCCGGAAACACCATATATTTT	CASSQANQGSGNTIYF
TRBD1	once	TRBV28	15	TRBJ2-2	TGTGCCACCGAAATAGGACAGGCGAGCACCGGGGAGCTGTTTTTT	CATEIGQASTGELFF
.	few	TRBV27	13	TRBJ2-3	TGTGCCAGCAAACTAGCAGGCACAGATACGCAGTATTTT	CASKLAGTDTQYF